This passage covers 23 T cell receptor beta chains from one sample sequenced in a study of patients and donors after allogeneic stem cell transplantation. TCRdb reprocessed the RT-PCR reads via MiXCR and lists one record per CDR3 protein. The sample includes about 110,000 distinct CDR3 sequences, 35% to 45% of them seen just once. The sample consisted of blood, either unsorted or a sorted T cell fraction (not recorded which). Every receptor here comes from a human donor who was either an allogeneic HSCT recipient or a stem cell or donor lymphocyte infusion donor (not recorded which). It is not recorded whose cells these are; they may come from a transplant donor.

The genes are TRBV27 and TRBJ2-1; D unresolved. V was clipped by 0 bases and J by 7 bases, with 13 bases between them. Germline CDR1 reads MNHEY; CDR2 reads SMNVEV (reference sequence). CDR3 length: 15 residues. CDR3 sequence reads: CASSLSTRFINEQFF. In DNA form, the CDR3 reads TGTGCCAGCAGTTTATCCACACGTTTTATAAATGAGCAGTTCTTC.

In its sample, this clonotype was seen a few times. The V and J genes are TRBV29-1 and TRBJ2-1, with TRBD2 identical over 9 bases. This CDR3 is 16 amino acids long. Germline lookup yields CDR1 SQVTM and CDR2 ANQGSEA. J gave up 4 bases and V 4 bases, and 11 bases lay outside the gene matches. CDR3 residues: CSVANHWTSAYNEQFF. In DNA form, the CDR3 reads TGCAGCGTTGCCAACCATTGGACTAGCGCTTACAATGAGCAGTTCTTC.

This chain joins TRBV13 and TRBJ1-2; perhaps TRBD1 as D (5 bases). This CDR3 region has 14 residues. Germline assignment: CDR1 PRHDT and CDR2 FYEKMQ (reference sequence). The V end was cut by 3 bases, the J end by 7 bases, with 15 bases between. As DNA, the CDR3 is TGTGCCAGCAGCTTGAGGGGAGGCTGGGCTGGCTACACCTTC. It yields the protein CASSLRGGWAGYTF.

V is TRBV13 and J is TRBJ2-7; unclear D gene. Trimming took off 5 bases at V and 5 bases at J, with 16 bases between the two ends. This CDR3 has 14 amino acids. In germline, CDR1 is PRHDT, CDR2 FYEKMQ (reference sequence). This chain's CDR3 is CASSTGAMGDEQYF. CDR3 DNA sequence: TGTGCCAGCAGCACCGGAGCGATGGGTGACGAGCAGTACTTC.

The genes are TRBV28 and TRBJ2-2; 7 nucleotides line up with TRBD2. The germline V gene has CDR1 MDHEN and CDR2 SYDVKM. The trim removed 4 bases at V and 4 bases at J, leaving 9 bases unmatched. There are 16 residues in the CDR3. The CDR3 nucleotides are TGTGCCAGCAGTTGGCCTAGCGGCCAGGGCACCGGGGAGCTGTTTTTT. Its translation is CASSWPSGQGTGELFF.

The table lists this clonotype with many counts. The chain links TRBV7-9 to TRBJ1-1; D unclear. Deletions cut 1 base from V and 1 base from J, with 4 bases between. Germline V CDR1 and CDR2: SEHNR, FQNEAQ (reference sequence). The CDR3 length is 13 residues. This chain's CDR3 is CASSLGKNTEAFF. In nucleotides, the CDR3 is TGTGCCAGCAGCTTAGGCAAGAACACTGAAGCTTTCTTT.

This clonotype showed up just a few times. The chain combines TRBV4-3 with TRBJ2-5, with D uncertain. The germline V and J ends were trimmed by 1 base and 5 bases, with 11 bases remaining between them. The length of the CDR3 is 14 residues. In germline, CDR1 is LGHNA, CDR2 YSLEER. In DNA form, the CDR3 reads TGCGCCAGCAGCCAAGCTCTCTCGTACGAGACCCAGTACTTC. This translates into CASSQALSYETQYF.

The chain recombines TRBV3-1 with TRBJ1-1; 7 positions match TRBD1. This CDR3 has 14 amino acids. Germline CDR1 reads LGHDT; CDR2 reads YNNKEL (reference sequence). J gave up 5 bases and V 5 bases, and 8 bases lay outside the gene matches. The CDR3 protein is CASSYHGQETEAFF. Here the CDR3 DNA reads TGTGCCAGCAGCTATCATGGACAGGAGACTGAAGCTTTCTTT.

V gene TRBV28 combines with J gene TRBJ2-7; D not resolved. V was shortened by 3 bases and J by 0 bases, with 15 bases between the two germline ends. The germline V gene encodes CDR1 MDHEN and CDR2 SYDVKM. The CDR3 covers 16 residues. CDR3 sequence (DNA): TGTGCCAGCAGTTTTGAGGCACGGGTAAACTCCTACGAGCAGTACTTC. Translation: CASSFEARVNSYEQYF.

J is TRBJ1-1 and V is TRBV9, with D uncertain. Germline assignment: CDR1 SGDLS and CDR2 YYNGEE. CDR3 length equals 14 residues. V gave up 4 bases and J gave up 3 bases, with 13 bases separating them. In nucleotides, the CDR3 is TGTGCCAGCAGCTCCCGGTTGTGGGACACTGAAGCTTTCTTT. Its translation is CASSSRLWDTEAFF.

The J gene is TRBJ1-4, the V gene TRBV7-8, with D possibly TRBD1 on 5 matching bases. In germline, CDR1 is SGHVS, CDR2 FQNEAQ. V was trimmed by 1 base and J by 0 bases, leaving 15 bases between them. CDR3 length: 18 amino acids. CDR3 sequence reads: CASSLGGWFGATNEKLFF. In nucleotides, the CDR3 is TGTGCCAGCAGCTTAGGGGGCTGGTTCGGGGCAACTAATGAAAAACTGTTTTTT. The variable domain in full, with the rest retrieved from reference TRBV7-8 and TRBJ1-4, is GAGVSQSPRYKVAKRGQDVALRCDPISGHVSLFWYQQALGQGPEFLTYFQNEAQLDKSGLPSDRFFAERPEGSVSTLKIQRTQQEDSAVYLCASSLGGWFGATNEKLFFGSGTQLSVL.

This clonotype was picked up a small number of times. This chain joins TRBV12-3 or TRBV12-4 and TRBJ2-1, with 11 positions matching TRBD2. The junction had 6 bases not matched to a gene; V was cut back by 5 bases and J by 6 bases. CDR3 length: 15 residues. CDR3 nucleotides: TGTGCCAGCAGTCCTCTAGCGGGAGGACCCAATGAGCAGTTCTTC. Protein sequence: CASSPLAGGPNEQFF.

This clonotype was recorded a few times. This sequence joins TRBV4-3 and TRBJ1-1, with D possibly TRBD1 on 5 matching bases. Trimming took off 4 bases at V and 10 bases at J, with 19 bases between the two ends. The CDR3 length is 14 residues. Germline-derived CDR1 and CDR2 are LGHNA and YSLEER. The chain's CDR3 is CASSRATEPKGAFF. In DNA form, the CDR3 reads TGCGCCAGCAGCCGAGCGACAGAGCCAAAGGGAGCTTTCTTT.

In this sample, this clonotype turned up a few times. The chain is built from TRBV24-1 and TRBJ2-1, with TRBD2 identical over 9 bases. Trimming removed 4 bases from V and 10 bases from J; junction bases left unmatched: 13. CDR3 length equals 16 residues. Germline assignment: CDR1 KGHDR and CDR2 SFDVKD. Here the CDR3 reads CATSDSLPTSGAEQFF. The DNA for the CDR3 is TGTGCCACCAGTGACTCCCTCCCGACTAGCGGAGCCGAGCAGTTCTTC.

This clonotype appeared many times. The chain is built from TRBV29-1 and TRBJ1-1; D call uncertain. V shed 6 bases and J shed 8 bases, with 13 bases lying between them. There are 11 residues in the CDR3. The germline CDR1 and CDR2 sequences are SQVTM and ANQGSEA. The CDR3 protein is CSVGRGTEAFF. The CDR3 DNA reads as TGCAGCGTAGGGAGAGGTACGGAAGCTTTCTTT.

The sample holds a few counts of this clonotype. The rearrangement links TRBV28 to TRBJ2-7, with D possibly being TRBD1 or TRBD2 (6 bases each). CDR1 MDHEN and CDR2 SYDVKM come from the germline V gene. The CDR3 has 13 residues. V was pared by 7 bases and J by 7 bases, with 17 bases between. CDR3 amino acids: CASTRLGGLEQYF. The CDR3 coding sequence is TGTGCCAGCACCCGTCTAGGGGGACTTGAGCAGTACTTC. The full variable domain, in which reference TRBV28 and TRBJ2-7 provide the parts outside the CDR3, is DVKVTQSSRYLVKRTGEKVFLECVQDMDHENMFWYRQDPGLGLRLIYFSYDVKMKEKGDIPEGYSVSREKKERFSLILESASTNQTSMYLCASTRLGGLEQYFGPGTRLTVT.

This clonotype turned up a few times. This rearrangement joins TRBV10-3 to TRBJ1-5; TRBD1 matches at 7 bases. Germline CDR1 reads ENHRY; CDR2 reads SYGVKD. With 10 bases clipped from V and 0 bases from J, the junction kept 18 bases outside the gene matches. There are 18 residues in the CDR3. DNA for the CDR3: TGTGCCACCCCTCCTCGACTACCAGGGGGATATAGCAATCAGCCCCAGCATTTT. Protein sequence: CATPPRLPGGYSNQPQHF.

This chain links TRBV24-1 with TRBJ2-1; no definite D call. The germline V gene encodes CDR1 KGHDR and CDR2 SFDVKD. This CDR3 comprises 14 residues. Trimming removed 3 bases at V and 4 bases at J, with 9 bases between. The CDR3 DNA is TGTGCCACCAGTGATCTGAATGTATACAATGAGCAGTTCTTC. Amino acid sequence: CATSDLNVYNEQFF.

The J gene is TRBJ1-4, the V gene TRBV28; no firm D call. V was pared by 1 base and J by 2 bases, with 8 bases between. Germline values: CDR1 MDHEN, CDR2 SYDVKM. The CDR3 is 15 amino acids. The chain's CDR3 is CASSLYWVTNEKLFF. As DNA, the CDR3 is TGTGCCAGCAGTTTATATTGGGTTACTAATGAAAAACTGTTTTTT.

The chain recombines TRBV6-5 with TRBJ1-2; D not resolved. Trimming left V 2 bases short and J 4 bases short, with 8 bases between. Germline-derived CDR1 and CDR2 are MNHEY and SVGAGI. CDR3 size: 13 residues. For the CDR3, the DNA is TGTGCCAGCAGTTACGTCCCCACCTATGGCTACACCTTC. Protein product: CASSYVPTYGYTF.

V and J are TRBV28 and TRBJ1-3; D gene ambiguous. Germline V CDR1 and CDR2: MDHEN, SYDVKM. The CDR3 runs 16 residues. Deletions cut 2 bases from V and 0 bases from J, with 11 bases between. CDR3 residues: CASSLRSGSSGNTIYF. CDR3 bases: TGTGCCAGCAGTTTAAGATCCGGCAGCTCTGGAAACACCATATATTTT.

Only a few counts were recorded for this clonotype. The CDR3 DNA follows: TGTGCCACTACTTCGGCCTTTACACTCTATGGCTACACCTTC. It specifies CATTSAFTLYGYTF. The rearrangement joins TRBV6-6 to TRBJ1-2; D gene unclear. The CDR3 consists of 14 residues. Germline V gene sequence: CDR1 MNHNY, CDR2 SVGAGI (reference sequence). V was trimmed by 10 bases and J by 4 bases, leaving 19 bases between them.

J is TRBJ1-1 and V is TRBV30; 11 bases match TRBD1. Germline assignment: CDR1 GTSNPN and CDR2 SVGIG (reference sequence). With 1 base clipped from V and 6 bases from J, the junction kept 7 bases outside the gene matches. This CDR3 spans 15 amino acids. The CDR3 region has the DNA TGTGCCTGGAGTGCCCATCCGGGACAGGGGGCTGAAGCTTTCTTT. Translating it yields CAWSAHPGQGAEAFF.